The 10 T cell receptor beta chains given below trace back to one sample, sequenced in a study of shared clonotypes between healthy human individuals. Method: immunoSEQ multiplex PCR; TCRdb's copy keeps in-frame clones and lacks some. The sample contains millions of clones, about 92% of which appear only once. Naive-designated CD8 cells lacked CD45RO, were positively enriched for CCR7, and omitted terminally differentiated effector memory CD45RA+ cells. The sequenced material came from naive CD8+ T cells from PBMCs. These receptors were obtained from a man younger than 35 in good health. Some clones in this sample may be carry-over from other donors' samples.

V usage is TRBV2 and J usage is TRBJ2-7, with 8 nucleotides matching TRBD1. In germline, CDR1 is SNHLY, CDR2 FYNNEI. V shed 6 bases, J shed 5 bases, and the junction held 6 bases outside the gene matches. This CDR3 is built from 13 residues. The CDR3 loop is CASRTTGEHEQYF. The CDR3 DNA is TGTGCCAGCAGGACGACAGGGGAGCACGAGCAGTACTTC.

Worth noting for this clone: Different DNA sequences within this sample yield the same CDR3. The chain links TRBV27 to TRBJ1-1; a weak D match, TRBD1 (6 bases). Germline values: CDR1 MNHEY, CDR2 SMNVEV (reference sequence). The CDR3 contains 13 residues. The V end was cut by 2 bases, the J end by 2 bases, with 6 bases between. The CDR3 sequence is CASSLGGNTEAFF. CDR3 nucleotide sequence: TGTGCCAGCAGTTTAGGGGGCAACACTGAAGCTTTCTTT.

V usage is TRBV19 and J usage is TRBJ1-3; a weak D match, TRBD1 (5 bases). The V end was cut by 4 bases, the J end by 0 bases, with 13 bases between. This CDR3 spans 16 amino acids. The V gene's germline CDR1 is LNHDA and CDR2 SQIVND (reference sequence). This CDR3 reads CASSRDFLGSGNTIYF. CDR3 coding DNA: TGTGCCAGTAGTAGGGACTTTCTGGGCTCTGGAAACACCATATATTTT. The full variable domain, its missing parts supplied by reference TRBV19 and TRBJ1-3, is DGGITQSPKYLFRKEGQNVTLSCEQNLNHDAMYWYRQDPGQGLRLIYYSQIVNDFQKGDIAEGYSVSREKKESFPLTVTSAQKNPTAFYLCASSRDFLGSGNTIYFGEGSWLTVV.

V is TRBV11-2 and J is TRBJ2-1; TRBD2 agrees at 11 bases. J gave up 8 bases and V 0 bases, and 6 bases lay outside the gene matches. This CDR3 spans 16 amino acids. Germline CDR1 SGHAT, CDR2 FQNNGV. CDR3 protein: CASSLESLAGGYEQFF. The CDR3 coding sequence is TGTGCCAGCAGCTTAGAGTCGCTAGCGGGAGGTTATGAGCAGTTCTTC.

This chain links TRBV2 with TRBJ2-7; TRBD1 aligns across 7 bases. The CDR3 is 11 amino acids. V dropped 10 bases and J dropped 5; count of bases not matched to a gene: 5. In germline, CDR1 is SNHLY, CDR2 FYNNEI. The CDR3 DNA is TGTGCCATACAGGGGATCGACGAGCAGTACTTC. It encodes CAIQGIDEQYF.

This chain uses TRBV15 with TRBJ2-2, with TRBD1 matching 7 bases. Germline V CDR1 and CDR2: LNHNV, YYDKDF (reference sequence). The trim removed 5 bases at V and 3 bases at J, leaving 9 bases unmatched. There are 16 residues in the CDR3. As DNA, the CDR3 is TGTGCCACCAGCGGAAGCCAGGGGGAACACACCGGGGAGCTGTTTTTT. Its protein is CATSGSQGEHTGELFF.

This sequence joins TRBV30 and TRBJ2-7, with D uncertain. The V gene lost 4 bases and the J gene lost 4 bases, with 11 bases spanning the gap. This CDR3 is 12 amino acids long. Germline assignment: CDR1 GTSNPN and CDR2 SVGIG (reference sequence). Written as DNA, the CDR3 is TGTGCCTGGAATCACCTCGGATACGAGCAGTACTTC. Amino acid sequence: CAWNHLGYEQYF.

The chain recombines TRBV6-1 with TRBJ2-1, with no clear D. The germline V gene encodes CDR1 MNHNS and CDR2 SASEGT. The CDR3 covers 15 residues. Between the trimmed V and J ends, which lost 5 bases and 4 bases, there was a span of 15 bases. The CDR3: CASSLRPVLYNEQFF. DNA for the CDR3: TGTGCCAGCAGTTTACGGCCGGTCTTATACAATGAGCAGTTCTTC.

V and J are TRBV5-5 and TRBJ1-4; D is undetermined. CDR3 length: 13 amino acids. The germline CDR1 and CDR2 sequences are SGHKS and YYEKEE (reference sequence). Trimming stripped 1 base from V and 10 bases from J, with 11 bases between. CDR3 DNA sequence: TGTGCCAGCAGCTTGACGGGTTCCGGAAAACTGTTTTTT. Amino acids: CASSLTGSGKLFF.

The chain is built from TRBV29-1 and TRBJ1-1; D perhaps matches TRBD1 (5 bases). Deletions cut 4 bases from V and 4 bases from J, with 10 bases between. Per the germline V gene, CDR1 is SQVTM and CDR2 is ANQGSEA. The CDR3 sequence is 12 residues long. For the CDR3, the DNA is TGCAGCGTTGTAGGGGATCCCACTGAAGCTTTCTTT. Amino acids: CSVVGDPTEAFF.